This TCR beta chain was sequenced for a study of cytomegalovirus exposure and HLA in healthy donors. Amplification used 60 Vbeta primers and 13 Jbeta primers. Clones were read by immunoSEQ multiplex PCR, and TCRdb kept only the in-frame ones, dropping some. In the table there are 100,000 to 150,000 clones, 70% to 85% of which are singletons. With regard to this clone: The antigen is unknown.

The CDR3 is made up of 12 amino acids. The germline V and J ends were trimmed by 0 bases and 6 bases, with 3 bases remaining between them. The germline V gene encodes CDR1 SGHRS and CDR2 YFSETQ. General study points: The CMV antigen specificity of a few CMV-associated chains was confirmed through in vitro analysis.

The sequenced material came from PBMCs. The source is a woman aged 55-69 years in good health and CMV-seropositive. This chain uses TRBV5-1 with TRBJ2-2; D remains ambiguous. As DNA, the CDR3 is TGCGCCAGCAGCTTGGCCGCCGGGGAGCTGTTTTTT. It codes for CASSLAAGELFF.